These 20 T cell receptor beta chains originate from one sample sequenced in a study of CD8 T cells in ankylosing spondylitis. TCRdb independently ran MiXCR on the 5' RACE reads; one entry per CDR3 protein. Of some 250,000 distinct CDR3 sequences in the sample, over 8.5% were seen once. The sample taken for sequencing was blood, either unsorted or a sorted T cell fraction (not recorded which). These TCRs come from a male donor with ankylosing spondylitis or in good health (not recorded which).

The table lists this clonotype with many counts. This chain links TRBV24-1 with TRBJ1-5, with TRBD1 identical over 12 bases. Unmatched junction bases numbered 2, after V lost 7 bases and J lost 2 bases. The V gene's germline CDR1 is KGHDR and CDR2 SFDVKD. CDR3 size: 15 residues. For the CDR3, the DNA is TGTGCCACCAGCGGGACAGGGGGCGGCAATCAGCCCCAGCATTTT. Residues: CATSGTGGGNQPQHF.

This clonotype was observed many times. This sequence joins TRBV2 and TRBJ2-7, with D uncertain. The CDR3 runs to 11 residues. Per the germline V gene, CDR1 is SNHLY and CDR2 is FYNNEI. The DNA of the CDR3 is TGTGTCGTCGGCGATACAGCTGTTCGGTACTTC. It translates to CVVGDTAVRYF.

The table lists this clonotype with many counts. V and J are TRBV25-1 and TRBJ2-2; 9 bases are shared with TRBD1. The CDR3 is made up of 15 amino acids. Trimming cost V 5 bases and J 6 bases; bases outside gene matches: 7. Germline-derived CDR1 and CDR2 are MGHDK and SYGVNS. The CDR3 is CASSPWTGEAGELFF. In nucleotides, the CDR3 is TGTGCCAGCAGTCCCTGGACAGGGGAGGCCGGGGAGCTGTTTTTT. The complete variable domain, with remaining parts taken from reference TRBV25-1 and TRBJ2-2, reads EADIYQTPRYLVIGTGKKITLECSQTMGHDKMYWYQQDPGMELHLIHYSYGVNSTEKGDLSSESTVSRIRTEHFPLTLESARPSHTSQYLCASSPWTGEAGELFFGEGSRLTVL.

CDR3 residues: CASSQDHSSGGATGELFF. The CDR3 DNA reads TGTGCCAGCAGCCAAGATCACTCTAGCGGGGGGGCCACCGGGGAGCTGTTTTTT. The gene calls are TRBV4-2 and TRBJ2-2; 12 nucleotides match TRBD2. CDR3 length: 18 residues. CDR1 and CDR2 from the germline V gene are LGHNA and YNFKEQ. V lost 0 bases and J lost 4; bases outside the gene matches: 6.

The CDR3 protein is CAWSAGHISPSEQYF. CDR3 bases: TGTGCCTGGAGTGCCGGACACATCTCCCCAAGCGAGCAGTACTTC. The chain has TRBV30 and TRBJ2-7; possible D gene TRBD1, 5 bases. Trimming pared 1 base from V and 6 bases from J, leaving 19 bases between. Germline CDR1 is GTSNPN and CDR2 is SVGIG (reference sequence). CDR3 length equals 15 residues.

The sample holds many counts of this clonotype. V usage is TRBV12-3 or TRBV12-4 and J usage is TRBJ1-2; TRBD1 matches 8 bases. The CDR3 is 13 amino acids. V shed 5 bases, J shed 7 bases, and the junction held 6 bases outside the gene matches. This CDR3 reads CASSATGTGGYTF. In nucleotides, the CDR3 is TGTGCCAGCAGTGCCACCGGGACAGGTGGCTACACCTTC.

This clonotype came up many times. CDR3: CASSSSGTVETQYF. The CDR3 DNA is TGTGCCAGCAGTTCTTCCGGGACAGTAGAGACCCAGTACTTC. The genes are TRBV12-3 or TRBV12-4 and TRBJ2-5; 7 nucleotides line up with TRBD1. The V and J ends lost 4 bases and 4 bases, in that order; junction bases with no gene match: 6. This CDR3 has 14 residues.

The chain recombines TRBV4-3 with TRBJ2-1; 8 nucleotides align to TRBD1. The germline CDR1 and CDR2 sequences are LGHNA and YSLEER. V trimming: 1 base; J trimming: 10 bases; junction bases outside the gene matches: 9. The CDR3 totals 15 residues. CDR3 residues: CASSQGVSRDREQFF. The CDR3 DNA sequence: TGCGCCAGCAGCCAAGGGGTGTCACGGGACAGGGAGCAGTTCTTC.

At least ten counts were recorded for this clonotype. CDR3 loop: CASSVTGAQETQYF. For the CDR3, the DNA is TGTGCCAGCAGCGTAACGGGAGCCCAAGAGACCCAGTACTTC. This chain connects TRBV9 to TRBJ2-5; maybe TRBD2 (6 bases). Germline V CDR1 and CDR2: SGDLS, YYNGEE. This CDR3 has 14 amino acids. V lost 1 base and J lost 1, with 8 bases in between. Full variable domain (missing parts from reference TRBV9 and TRBJ2-5): DSGVTQTPKHLITATGQRVTLRCSPRSGDLSVYWYQQSLDQGLQFLIQYYNGEERAKGNILERFSAQQFPDLHSELNLSSLELGDSALYFCASSVTGAQETQYFGPGTRLLVL.

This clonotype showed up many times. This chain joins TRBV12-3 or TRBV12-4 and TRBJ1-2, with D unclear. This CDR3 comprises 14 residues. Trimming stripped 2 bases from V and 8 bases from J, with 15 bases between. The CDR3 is CASSLPGRSIGYTF. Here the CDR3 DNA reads TGTGCCAGCAGTTTACCGGGGAGATCGATCGGCTACACCTTC.

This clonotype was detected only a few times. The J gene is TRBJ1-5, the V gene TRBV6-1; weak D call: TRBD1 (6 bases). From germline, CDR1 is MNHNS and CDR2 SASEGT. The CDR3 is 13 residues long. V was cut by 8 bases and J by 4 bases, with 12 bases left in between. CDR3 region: CASGRQANQPQHF. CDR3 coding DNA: TGTGCCAGCGGTAGACAGGCTAATCAGCCCCAGCATTTT.

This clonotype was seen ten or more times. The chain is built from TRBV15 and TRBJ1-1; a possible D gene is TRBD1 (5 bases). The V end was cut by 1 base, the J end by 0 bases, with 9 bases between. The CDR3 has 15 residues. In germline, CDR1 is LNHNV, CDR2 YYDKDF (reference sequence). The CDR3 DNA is TGTGCCACCAGCAGAGTCAGGGCTTTGAACACTGAAGCTTTCTTT. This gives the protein CATSRVRALNTEAFF.

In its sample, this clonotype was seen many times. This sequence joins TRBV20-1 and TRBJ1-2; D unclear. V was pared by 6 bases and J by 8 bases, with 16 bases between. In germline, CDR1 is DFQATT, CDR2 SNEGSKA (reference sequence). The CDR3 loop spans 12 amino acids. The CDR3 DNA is TGCAGTGCCGAGTGGGGAGCCGAAGGCTACACCTTC. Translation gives CSAEWGAEGYTF.

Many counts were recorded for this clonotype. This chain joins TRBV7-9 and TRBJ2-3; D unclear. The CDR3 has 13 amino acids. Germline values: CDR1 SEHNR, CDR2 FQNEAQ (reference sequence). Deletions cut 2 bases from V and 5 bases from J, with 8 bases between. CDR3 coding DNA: TGTGCCAGCAGCTTAAGGATGGGAGATACGCAGTATTTT. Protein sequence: CASSLRMGDTQYF.

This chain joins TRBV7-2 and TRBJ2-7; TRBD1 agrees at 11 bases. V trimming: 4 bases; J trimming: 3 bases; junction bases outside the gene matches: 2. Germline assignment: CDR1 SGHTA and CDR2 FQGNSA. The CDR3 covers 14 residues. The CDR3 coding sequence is TGTGCCAGCAGCTACGGGACAGGGGGCTACGAGCAGTACTTC. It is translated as CASSYGTGGYEQYF.

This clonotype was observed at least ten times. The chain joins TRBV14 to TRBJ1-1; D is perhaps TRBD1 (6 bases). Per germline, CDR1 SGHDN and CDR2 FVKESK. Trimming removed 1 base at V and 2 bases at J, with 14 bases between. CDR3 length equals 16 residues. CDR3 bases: TGTGCCAGCAGCCAAGCTACAGGGATCCTAAACACTGAAGCTTTCTTT. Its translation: CASSQATGILNTEAFF. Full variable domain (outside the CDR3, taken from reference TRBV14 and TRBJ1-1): EAGVTQFPSHSVIEKGQTVTLRCDPISGHDNLYWYRRVMGKEIKFLLHFVKESKQDESGMPNNRFLAERTGGTYSTLKVQPAELEDSGVYFCASSQATGILNTEAFFGQGTRLTVV.

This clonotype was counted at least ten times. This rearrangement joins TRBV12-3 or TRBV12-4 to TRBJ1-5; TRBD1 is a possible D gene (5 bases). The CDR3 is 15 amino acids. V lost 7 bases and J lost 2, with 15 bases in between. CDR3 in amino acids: CASNLGWGGNQPQHF. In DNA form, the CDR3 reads TGTGCCAGCAACCTCGGTTGGGGGGGCAATCAGCCCCAGCATTTT.

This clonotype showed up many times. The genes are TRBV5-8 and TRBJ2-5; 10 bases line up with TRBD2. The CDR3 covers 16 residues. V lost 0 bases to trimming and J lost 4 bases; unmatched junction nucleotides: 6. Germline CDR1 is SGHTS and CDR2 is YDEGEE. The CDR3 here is CASSLGLAGVGETQYF. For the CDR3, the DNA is TGTGCCAGCAGCTTGGGTCTAGCGGGAGTAGGAGAGACCCAGTACTTC.

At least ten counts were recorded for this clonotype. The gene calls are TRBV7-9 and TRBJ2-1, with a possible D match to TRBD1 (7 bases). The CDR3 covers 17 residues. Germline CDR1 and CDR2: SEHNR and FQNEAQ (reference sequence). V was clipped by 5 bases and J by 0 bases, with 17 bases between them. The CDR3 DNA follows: TGTGCCAGCAGCCCACTGGAGGGACAGAGCTCCTACAATGAGCAGTTCTTC. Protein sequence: CASSPLEGQSSYNEQFF.

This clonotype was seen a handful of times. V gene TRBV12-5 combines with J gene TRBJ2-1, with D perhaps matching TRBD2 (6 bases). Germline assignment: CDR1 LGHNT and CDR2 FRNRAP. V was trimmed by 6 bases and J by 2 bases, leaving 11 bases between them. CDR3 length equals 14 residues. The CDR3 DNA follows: TGTGCTAGTGGGCCGGGAGAACCCTACAATGAGCAGTTCTTC. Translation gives CASGPGEPYNEQFF.